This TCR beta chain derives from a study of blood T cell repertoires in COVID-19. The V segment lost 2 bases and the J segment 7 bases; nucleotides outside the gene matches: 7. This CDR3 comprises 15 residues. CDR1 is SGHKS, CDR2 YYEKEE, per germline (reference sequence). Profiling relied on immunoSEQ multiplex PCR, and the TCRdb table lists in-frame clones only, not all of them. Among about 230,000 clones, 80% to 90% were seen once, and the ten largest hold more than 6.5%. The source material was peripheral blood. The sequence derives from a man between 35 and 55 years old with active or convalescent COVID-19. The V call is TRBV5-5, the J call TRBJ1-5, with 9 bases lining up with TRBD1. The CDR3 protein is CASSFDLGQGQPQHF. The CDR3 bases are TGTGCCAGCAGCTTTGATTTGGGACAGGGACAGCCCCAGCATTTT.